The text below deals with one T cell receptor beta chain. Its antigen remains unidentified. One base away there is no much larger clone; base qualities are not given. The germline V gene (reference sequence) gives CDR1 as SEHNR and CDR2 as FQNEAQ. From the cysteine up to the phenylalanine, the CDR3 has a length of 12 residues. The sequence is cut down to CDR3 DNA, 36 bases in frame from base 1. V is pruned by 4 bases and J by 10 bases, leaving 3 bases of the junction without a gene match. The library was obtained by the immunoSEQ multiplex PCR assay. TCRdb re-hosts the immuneACCESS table, in-frame sequences only. Its copies lack some clones; in the studies checked, an unresolved V gene accounts for under half of them, and the cause for the rest is not known. A total of fewer than 100,000 clones appear in this sample, about 94% of them only once. The top ten clones comprise over 0.25% of the sample.

This specimen belongs to a study of technical replicates of blood from a few donors (dated by TCRdb to the late 2010s). The sequence was collected from a human donor in good health. The sequencing input was T cells isolated from PBMCs. The sequence joins TRBV7-9 to TRBJ1-4; 7 bases in the middle match TRBD1. The nucleotide sequence is given as TGTGCCAGCAGCTCTGGGACAGCAAAACTGTTTTTT. Its product reads: CASSSGTAKLFF.